The TCR beta chain described here comes from a study of regulatory dendritic cells for organ transplantation. Regarding the study as a whole: Naive CD4+ and CD8+ repertoires were highly diverse; memory CD8+ was most oligoclonal. Regulatory dendritic cells appeared to expand memory CD8+ clones less than mature ones.

The CDR3 contains 15 residues. The trim removed 7 bases at V and 8 bases at J, leaving 13 bases unmatched. CDR1 is LGHNT, CDR2 FRNRAP, per germline. In regard to this clone: The antigen is undetermined.

TCRdb's copy holds only in-frame clones and misses some; the assay was immunoSEQ multiplex PCR. The sample has tens of thousands of clones; 75% to 90% are singletons. CFSE-labeled sorted T cells met regulatory or mature dendritic cells for around five days. FACS sorted CD4+ or CD8+ T cells into CD45RA+ naive and CD45RO+ memory. The chain uses TRBV12-5 and TRBJ1-4, with 7 bases aligning to TRBD1. The receptor's source is a human donor in good health. The specimen was naive CD4+ T cells from blood cultured with regulatory dendritic cells. Subset specified: CD45RA+ naive T cells. The CDR3 DNA reads as TGTGCTAGTGCCACTGTCGACAGGGAGGACGAAAAACTGTTTTTT. Protein sequence: CASATVDREDEKLFF.